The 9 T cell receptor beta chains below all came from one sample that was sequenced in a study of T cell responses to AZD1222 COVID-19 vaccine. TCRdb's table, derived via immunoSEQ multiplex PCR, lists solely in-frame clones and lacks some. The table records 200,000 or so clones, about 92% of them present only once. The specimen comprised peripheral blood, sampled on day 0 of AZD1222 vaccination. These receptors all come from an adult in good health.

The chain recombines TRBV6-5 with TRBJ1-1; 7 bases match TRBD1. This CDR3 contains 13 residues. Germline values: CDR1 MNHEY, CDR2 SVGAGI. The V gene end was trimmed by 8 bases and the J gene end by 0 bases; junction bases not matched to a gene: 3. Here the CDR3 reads CASETGMNTEAFF. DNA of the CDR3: TGTGCCAGCGAGACAGGGATGAACACTGAAGCTTTCTTT.

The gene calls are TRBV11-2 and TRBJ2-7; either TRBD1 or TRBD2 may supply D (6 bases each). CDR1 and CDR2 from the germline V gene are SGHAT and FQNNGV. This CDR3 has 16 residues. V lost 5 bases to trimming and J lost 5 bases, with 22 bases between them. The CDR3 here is CASSQDRGGGFNEQYF. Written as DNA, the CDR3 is TGTGCCAGCAGCCAAGATCGTGGAGGGGGTTTCAACGAGCAGTACTTC.

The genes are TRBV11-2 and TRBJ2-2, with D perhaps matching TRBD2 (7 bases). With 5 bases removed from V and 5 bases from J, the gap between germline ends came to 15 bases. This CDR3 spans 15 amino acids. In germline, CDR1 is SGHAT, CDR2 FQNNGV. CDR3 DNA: TGTGCCAGCAGCCTCGGGGGGCGAGGTACCGGGGAGCTGTTTTTT. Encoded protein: CASSLGGRGTGELFF.

The CDR3 is CASSLSAAPGRYEQYF. The CDR3 nucleotides are TGTGCCAGCAGTTTATCGGCGGCCCCGGGGCGCTACGAGCAGTACTTC. V and J are TRBV27 and TRBJ2-7, with D perhaps being TRBD1 or TRBD2 (5 bases each). V was cut by 0 bases and J by 3 bases, with 15 bases left in between. Per germline, CDR1 MNHEY and CDR2 SMNVEV (reference sequence). CDR3 size: 16 residues.

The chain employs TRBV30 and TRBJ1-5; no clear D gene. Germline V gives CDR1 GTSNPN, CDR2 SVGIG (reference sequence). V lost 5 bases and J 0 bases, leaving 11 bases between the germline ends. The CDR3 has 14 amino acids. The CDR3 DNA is TGTGCCTGGTCGGACGGGAATAGCAATCAGCCCCAGCATTTT. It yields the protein CAWSDGNSNQPQHF.

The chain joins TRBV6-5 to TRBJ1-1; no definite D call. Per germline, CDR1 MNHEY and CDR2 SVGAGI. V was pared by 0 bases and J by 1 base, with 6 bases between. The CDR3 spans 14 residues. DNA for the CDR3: TGTGCCAGCAGTTACTCCGAGGGGAACACTGAAGCTTTCTTT. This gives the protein CASSYSEGNTEAFF.

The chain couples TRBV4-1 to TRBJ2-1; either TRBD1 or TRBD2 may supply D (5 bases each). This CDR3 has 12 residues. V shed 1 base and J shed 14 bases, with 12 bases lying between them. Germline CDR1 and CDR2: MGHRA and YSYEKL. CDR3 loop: CASSQGKQGEFF. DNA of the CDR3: TGCGCCAGCAGCCAAGGAAAGCAGGGAGAGTTCTTC.

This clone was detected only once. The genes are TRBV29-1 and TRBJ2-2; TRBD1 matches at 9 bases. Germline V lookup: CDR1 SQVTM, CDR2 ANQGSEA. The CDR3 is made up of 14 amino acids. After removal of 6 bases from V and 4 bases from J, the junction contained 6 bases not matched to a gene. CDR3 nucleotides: TGCAGCGTCTGGACAGGGGCGGGCACCGGGGAGCTGTTTTTT. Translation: CSVWTGAGTGELFF.

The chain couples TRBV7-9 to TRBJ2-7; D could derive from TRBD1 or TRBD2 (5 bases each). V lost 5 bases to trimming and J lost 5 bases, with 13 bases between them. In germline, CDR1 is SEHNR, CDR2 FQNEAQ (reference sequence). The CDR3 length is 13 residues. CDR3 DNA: TGTGCCAGCAGCCTTACCGGGGCTGACGAGCAGTACGTC. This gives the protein CASSLTGADEQYV.